Listed here are 2 T cell receptor beta chains from one sample, sequenced in a study of cytomegalovirus exposure and HLA in healthy donors (dated by TCRdb to 2016 to 2017). Libraries were prepared through the immunoSEQ multiplex PCR assay. The multiplex PCR relied on a mix of 60 forward primers for TCR Vbeta segments and 13 reverse primers for TCR Jbeta segments. Not all clones reach the TCRdb copy of this immuneACCESS table, which keeps in-frame sequences only. Checked studies attribute under half of the gap to unresolved V genes and leave the rest unexplained. This sample lists more than 95,000 clones; around 75% were detected once. The ten top clones hold 9% to 9.5% of the sample. Sequencing was carried out using PBMCs. These receptors all come from a woman aged 45-65 years in good health and CMV-seropositive.

V usage is TRBV10-3 and J usage is TRBJ1-2; 10 nucleotides align to TRBD1. The CDR3 sequence is 15 residues long. The V and J ends lost 7 bases and 6 bases, in that order; junction bases with no gene match: 11. Per the germline V gene, CDR1 is ENHRY and CDR2 is SYGVKD. The CDR3 spells CAITRNRDRGHGYTF. CDR3 nucleotides: TGTGCCATCACCCGGAACCGGGACAGGGGCCATGGCTACACCTTC.

J is TRBJ1-2 and V is TRBV14; D may be TRBD1 (6 bases). The CDR3 contains 14 residues. From germline, CDR1 is SGHDN and CDR2 FVKESK. The germline V and J ends were trimmed by 4 bases and 1 base, with 10 bases remaining between them. The CDR3 sequence: CASSPYRVNYGYTF. CDR3 nucleotide sequence: TGTGCCAGCAGCCCCTACAGGGTTAACTATGGCTACACCTTC.